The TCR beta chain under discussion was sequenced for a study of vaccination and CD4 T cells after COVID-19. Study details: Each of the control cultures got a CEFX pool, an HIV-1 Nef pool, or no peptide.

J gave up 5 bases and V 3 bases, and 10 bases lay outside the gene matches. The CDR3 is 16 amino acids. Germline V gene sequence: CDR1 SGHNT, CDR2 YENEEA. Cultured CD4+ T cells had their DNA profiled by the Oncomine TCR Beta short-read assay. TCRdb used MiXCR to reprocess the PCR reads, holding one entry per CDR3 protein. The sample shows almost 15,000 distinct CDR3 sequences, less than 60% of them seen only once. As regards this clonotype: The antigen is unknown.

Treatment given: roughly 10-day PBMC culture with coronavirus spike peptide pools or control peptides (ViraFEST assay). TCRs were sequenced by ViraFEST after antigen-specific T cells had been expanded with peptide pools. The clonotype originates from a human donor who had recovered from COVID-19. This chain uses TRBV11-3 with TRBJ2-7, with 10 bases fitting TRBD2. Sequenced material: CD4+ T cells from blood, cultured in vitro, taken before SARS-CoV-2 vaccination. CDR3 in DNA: TGTGCCAGCAGCTTGAACGTAGCGGGGGGCGTCGACGAGCAGTACTTC. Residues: CASSLNVAGGVDEQYF.